This is a list of T cell receptor beta chains from one sample in a study of CD8 T cells in cerebrospinal fluid in Alzheimer's disease. TCRdb reworked the 10x single-cell sequencing reads into one entry per CDR3 protein, no DNA. The table lists over a thousand distinct CDR3 sequences. The source material was cerebrospinal fluid. The source is a human donor in good health. Both conserved end residues are part of each CDR3. Clone size appears in some rows only: once, few, many, or a class for an expanded clone.

v_gene: TRBV3-1; abundance: medium-sized; j_gene: TRBJ2-3; CDR3aa: CASSPWDRATDTQYF
v_gene: TRBV20-1; abundance: medium-sized; j_gene: TRBJ2-3; CDR3aa: CSGLAGGLSIDTQYF
v_gene: TRBV20-1; abundance: medium-sized; j_gene: TRBJ1-1; CDR3aa: CSATGGGRTEAFF
v_gene: TRBV6-5; abundance: medium-sized; j_gene: TRBJ2-1; CDR3aa: CASSYRSRTYNEQFF
v_gene: TRBV11-2; abundance: medium-sized; j_gene: TRBJ2-5; CDR3aa: CASSLDGWGLQETQYF
v_gene: TRBV4-1; abundance: large; j_gene: TRBJ1-2; CDR3aa: CASSQDPRALHYGYTF
v_gene: TRBV5-1; abundance: large; j_gene: TRBJ2-7; CDR3aa: CASSLEGARDEQYF
v_gene: TRBV3-1; abundance: medium-sized; j_gene: TRBJ1-4; CDR3aa: CASRQRDSEEKLFF
v_gene: TRBV7-2; abundance: medium-sized; j_gene: TRBJ2-7; CDR3aa: CASSLSGRPEGAYEQYF
v_gene: TRBV5-8; abundance: medium-sized; j_gene: TRBJ2-1; CDR3aa: CASSFSSSSYNEQFF
v_gene: TRBV27; abundance: medium-sized; j_gene: TRBJ2-7; CDR3aa: CASSPTRVSGEQYF
v_gene: TRBV11-3; abundance: medium-sized; j_gene: TRBJ2-5; CDR3aa: CASSPLIETSGGRPQETQYF
v_gene: TRBV7-9; abundance: medium-sized; j_gene: TRBJ2-1; CDR3aa: CASSPTGTESFF
v_gene: TRBV7-2; abundance: large; j_gene: TRBJ2-7; CDR3aa: CASSLDIQAGVYEQYF
v_gene: TRBV3-1; abundance: .; j_gene: TRBJ1-6; CDR3aa: CASSSEAGGSPLHF
v_gene: TRBV12-3/TRBV12-4; abundance: large; j_gene: TRBJ1-6; CDR3aa: CASSASGGYGPLHF
v_gene: TRBV19; abundance: medium-sized; j_gene: TRBJ1-2; CDR3aa: CASSMALSGREGYTF
v_gene: TRBV19; abundance: medium-sized; j_gene: TRBJ2-3; CDR3aa: CASSTIAGNTDTQYF
v_gene: TRBV6-1; abundance: .; j_gene: TRBJ1-2; CDR3aa: CASSNRGVGNYGYTF
v_gene: TRBV28; abundance: medium-sized; j_gene: TRBJ2-1; CDR3aa: CASSYLLEEDYNEQFF
v_gene: TRBV12-3/TRBV12-4; abundance: medium-sized; j_gene: TRBJ2-5; CDR3aa: CASSAQRTGETQYF
v_gene: TRBV7-2; abundance: medium-sized; j_gene: TRBJ1-2; CDR3aa: CASSLAYGRVGYGYTF
v_gene: TRBV19; abundance: medium-sized; j_gene: TRBJ2-7; CDR3aa: CASRGTGIHEQYF
v_gene: TRBV6-5; abundance: medium-sized; j_gene: TRBJ2-7; CDR3aa: CASSRREGSYEQYF